The 9 T cell receptor beta chains presented below share a single source sample, sequenced in a study of breast tumors, draining lymph nodes, adjacent tissues. One entry per CDR3 protein results from TCRdb running MiXCR on the multiplex PCR reads. The table records 15,000 or so distinct CDR3 sequences, roughly 55% of them present only once. What was sequenced was tumor-adjacent breast tissue. Receptors originate from a female donor with breast cancer. Some clones in this sample may be carry-over from other donors' samples.

This sequence joins TRBV18 and TRBJ1-2; tentatively, D is TRBD1 (5 bases). The CDR3 length is 15 residues. CDR1 and CDR2 (germline): KGHSH, LQKENI. V lost 2 bases, J lost 0 bases, and 10 bases lay in between. The CDR3 spells CASSPEGQANYGYTF. CDR3 DNA: TGTGCCAGCTCACCAGAGGGGCAGGCTAACTATGGCTACACCTTC.

Only a few counts were recorded for this clonotype. The chain combines TRBV19 with TRBJ2-7; D is perhaps TRBD2 (6 bases). Germline CDR1 LNHDA, CDR2 SQIVND (reference sequence). V was pared by 5 bases and J by 0 bases, with 14 bases between. CDR3 size: 15 residues. CDR3 in amino acids: CASSVLDGSSYEQYF. CDR3 bases: TGTGCCAGTAGTGTCCTGGACGGGAGCTCCTACGAGCAGTACTTC.

This chain connects TRBV2 to TRBJ1-2; D unclear. Trimming stripped 5 bases from V and 5 bases from J, with 15 bases between. Germline CDR1 reads SNHLY; CDR2 reads FYNNEI. This CDR3 comprises 14 residues. This CDR3 reads CASSRDRVGYGYTF. As DNA, the CDR3 is TGTGCCAGCAGTCGAGATCGGGTAGGGTATGGCTACACCTTC. Drawing the rest from reference TRBV2 and TRBJ1-2, the complete variable domain is EPEVTQTPSHQVTQMGQEVILRCVPISNHLYFYWYRQILGQKVEFLVSFYNNEISEKSEIFDDQFSVERPDGSNFTLKIRSTKLEDSAMYFCASSRDRVGYGYTFGSGTRLTVV.

A few counts support this clonotype. The chain uses TRBV9 and TRBJ2-7; TRBD2 agrees at 14 bases. Germline loops: CDR1 SGDLS, CDR2 YYNGEE. Trimming took 0 bases from V and 7 from J; bases not matched to a gene: 6. The length of the CDR3 is 16 residues. The CDR3 here is CASSVGLGLAGEEQYF. The CDR3 DNA is TGTGCCAGCAGCGTAGGGCTGGGACTAGCGGGAGAGGAGCAGTACTTC. The full variable domain, completed using reference TRBV9 and TRBJ2-7, is DSGVTQTPKHLITATGQRVTLRCSPRSGDLSVYWYQQSLDQGLQFLIQYYNGEERAKGNILERFSAQQFPDLHSELNLSSLELGDSALYFCASSVGLGLAGEEQYFGPGTRLTVT.

Within the sample, this clonotype is medium-sized. The chain has TRBV29-1 and TRBJ1-2; 9 nucleotides agree with TRBD1. The CDR3 consists of 13 residues. Trimming took 4 bases from V and 0 from J; bases not matched to a gene: 0. Germline V lookup: CDR1 SQVTM, CDR2 ANQGSEA. CDR3 protein: CSVGQGANYGYTF. Here the CDR3 DNA reads TGCAGCGTTGGACAGGGGGCTAACTATGGCTACACCTTC.

Concerning this clonotype: At one end, the junction sequence differs from germline, possibly due to a read error. The chain couples TRBV3-1 to TRBJ1-2; no clear D gene. This CDR3 contains 13 residues. Germline CDR1 reads LGHDT; CDR2 reads YNNKEL (reference sequence). Written as DNA, the CDR3 is TGCGCCAGCAGCCGGACTGCAGGCCGCGGCTACACCTTC. Encoded protein: CASSRTAGRGYTF.

The chain uses TRBV9 and TRBJ1-6; possibly TRBD1 for D (5 bases). The germline V gene encodes CDR1 SGDLS and CDR2 YYNGEE. The CDR3 consists of 16 residues. The V end was cut by 3 bases, the J end by 13 bases, with 23 bases between. The CDR3 sequence is CASSEDGTGPNTPLHF. The DNA of the CDR3 is TGTGCCAGCAGCGAGGATGGTACAGGACCCAATACCCCCCTCCACTTT.

In this sample, this clonotype turned up many times. The chain carries TRBV25-1 and TRBJ2-6; D gene unclear. There are 16 residues in the CDR3. CDR1 MGHDK and CDR2 SYGVNS come from the germline V gene. V was shortened by 3 bases and J by 0 bases, with 9 bases between the two germline ends. The CDR3 DNA reads TGTGCCAGCAGTGATTCAGGTCTCTCTGGGGCCAACGTCCTGACTTTC. This translates into CASSDSGLSGANVLTF.

V is TRBV4-1 and J is TRBJ1-1; 8 bases match TRBD1. The CDR3 is 13 amino acids. Germline CDR1 MGHRA, CDR2 YSYEKL. The junction had 2 bases not matched to a gene; V was cut back by 5 bases and J by 3 bases. The CDR3 DNA follows: TGCGCCAGCAGCGGACAGGGTTACACTGAAGCTTTCTTT. Translating it yields CASSGQGYTEAFF.